This T cell receptor beta chain was recorded in a study of blood T cell repertoires in COVID-19. Cohort assignment relied on participant-reported clinical history. The authors' processing: By means of reference gene primer amplification, nucleated cell counts were estimated. Clones were sequenced by immunoSEQ multiplex PCR, and TCRdb holds only the in-frame ones, with some missing. D and trimming come from the DNA, and the V and J calls and clone size come from that table. This table holds some 350,000 clones, more than 80% found once. The CDR3 length is 12 residues. Per the germline V gene, CDR1 is SGHNT and CDR2 is YYREEE (reference sequence). V dropped 2 bases and J dropped 4 bases, with 6 bases sitting between them.

The sequenced sample consisted of PBMCs or T cells enriched from blood (not recorded which). The TCR sequence derives from a young man who had recovered from COVID-19. The V and J genes are TRBV5-4 and TRBJ2-5, with D tentatively TRBD1 (5 bases). DNA of the CDR3: TGTGCCAGCAGCTTCCAGGGAGAGACCCAGTACTTC. Protein sequence: CASSFQGETQYF.